The rows below give T cell receptor beta chains drawn from one sample of a study of response to subunit inactivated influenza vaccine. A single record per CDR3 protein comes from TCRdb applying MiXCR to the RT-PCR reads. The repertoire holds approximately 170,000 distinct CDR3 sequences, with roughly 14% as singletons. The sample here was CD8+ T cells sorted from PBMCs, taken approximately 5 days after vaccination. Receptors originate from a man aged 50 to 60 who received an inactivated influenza vaccine. The CDR3 runs from the conserved cysteine through the conserved F or W. Fields, in order: J gene, clone size, V gene, D gene, CDR3 DNA, CDR3 protein. A D gene is named only where the DNA matches it firmly. A clone size is listed for some rows: how often the clone was seen (once, few, many), or a class if it is expanded.

TRBJ2-3 | few | TRBV9 | . | TGTGCCAGCAGCGTAGAAGCGGCCTGGACTAGCACAGATACGCAGTATTTT | CASSVEAAWTSTDTQYF
TRBJ2-7 | many | TRBV4-3 | . | TGCGCCAGCAGCCAAGATTTAGGGGGCGGGATCTACGAGCAGTACTTC | CASSQDLGGGIYEQYF
TRBJ2-7 | few | TRBV28 | TRBD1 | TGTGCCAGCAGTTTATCCGGACAGGGCCCACTCCCGAGGGAGCAGTACTTC | CASSLSGQGPLPREQYF
TRBJ2-3 | . | TRBV9 | TRBD2 | TGTGCCAGCAGCGTCGTACCGGGAGGGGACTTCACAGATACGCAGTATTTT | CASSVVPGGDFTDTQYF
TRBJ2-7 | . | TRBV5-1 | . | TGCGCCAGCAGCTCGGGAGACAGCTCCTACGAGCAGTACTTC | CASSSGDSSYEQYF
TRBJ1-1 | few | TRBV15 | . | TGTGCCACCAGCAGAGTCGCAGGGGAAGCCACTGAAGCTTTCTTT | CATSRVAGEATEAFF
TRBJ1-5 | few | TRBV11-2 | . | TGTGCCAGCAGCTCTTATACAGGAAGCAATCAGCCCCAGCATTTT | CASSSYTGSNQPQHF
TRBJ2-7 | few | TRBV3-1 | . | TGTGCCAGCAGCCCTTCGTTAGGGGCGAACCACGAGCAGTACTTC | CASSPSLGANHEQYF
TRBJ2-7 | few | TRBV15 | . | TGTGCCACCAGCCACCCGGGACTTGCCTACGAGCAGTACTTC | CATSHPGLAYEQYF
TRBJ2-7 | many | TRBV20-1 | TRBD2 | TGCAGTGCTAGAGATTTGAGCGGGAGGGCCGACGAGCAGTACTTC | CSARDLSGRADEQYF
TRBJ1-5 | . | TRBV6-2/TRBV6-3 | . | TGTGCCAGCAGTTCCTCTTGGACGGGCAATCAGCCCCAGCATTTT | CASSSSWTGNQPQHF
TRBJ2-7 | . | TRBV29-1 | TRBD1 | TGCAGCGTTGAAGATGGGGACAGTTCCTCCTACGAGCAGTACTTC | CSVEDGDSSSYEQYF
TRBJ2-1 | . | TRBV29-1 | . | TGCAGCGTCAGACCGAAATACAATGAGCAGTTCTTC | CSVRPKYNEQFF
TRBJ1-2 | many | TRBV4-1 | TRBD1 | TGCGCCAGCAGCCAGGACAGGCGGGCAGGATATGGCTACACCTTC | CASSQDRRAGYGYTF
TRBJ2-1 | . | TRBV4-2 | TRBD2 | TGTGCCAGCAGCCTTCGACTAGCGGGGCACTACAATGAGCAGTTCTTC | CASSLRLAGHYNEQFF
TRBJ2-5 | . | TRBV7-8 | . | TGTGCCAGCAGCTTACCCCTTTTTGGGGAACGAGAGACCCAGTACTTC | CASSLPLFGERETQYF
TRBJ2-7 | . | TRBV5-6 | . | TGTGCCAGCAGCTTGGGCGATGGGACCCGAGTTTTTTTTGAGCAGTACTTC | CASSLGDGTRVFFEQYF
TRBJ2-7 | . | TRBV4-1 | TRBD1 | TGCGCCAGCAGCCAAGACAGTTTCCGGGACAGGGGATACGAGCAGTACTTC | CASSQDSFRDRGYEQYF
TRBJ2-5 | few | TRBV11-2 | TRBD2 | TGTGCCAGCAGCCCGATGGGGTCTAGCGGTGAAGAGACCCAGTACTTC | CASSPMGSSGEETQYF
TRBJ1-5 | few | TRBV9 | . | TGTGCCAGCAGCAAACAGGGTGGCAATCAGCCCCAGCATTTT | CASSKQGGNQPQHF
TRBJ2-7 | few | TRBV12-3/TRBV12-4 | . | TGTGCCAGCAGTTTCGGGTCCGATTACGAGCAGTACTTC | CASSFGSDYEQYF
TRBJ2-3 | . | TRBV27 | . | TGTGCCAGCAGTTCGCACACAGATACGCAGTATTTT | CASSSHTDTQYF
TRBJ2-7 | few | TRBV11-2 | TRBD2 | TGTGCCAGCAGCTTAGAGCCTAGCGGGGGCCCCGAGAGCTCCTACGAGCAGTACTTC | CASSLEPSGGPESSYEQYF
TRBJ2-7 | many | TRBV3-1 | . | TGTGCCAGCAGCCAAGTCGGGGGATTGAGCGAGCAGTACTTC | CASSQVGGLSEQYF
TRBJ2-6 | many | TRBV12-3/TRBV12-4 | . | TGTGCCAGCAGTCCGCTCCCATCTGGGGCCAACGTCCTGACTTTC | CASSPLPSGANVLTF
TRBJ2-7 | many | TRBV12-3/TRBV12-4 | . | TGTGCCAGCAGTATCGGGACTTGGGGCTACGAGCAGTACTTC | CASSIGTWGYEQYF
TRBJ1-2 | . | TRBV4-1 | TRBD1 | TGCGCCAGCAGCCAAGTCACGACAGGGGGTAGATCCGACTATGGCTACACCTTC | CASSQVTTGGRSDYGYTF
TRBJ2-5 | . | TRBV29-1 | . | TGCAGCGTCAGAACCTCGGTCAGGCTGACCAGGGAGACCCAGTACTTC | CSVRTSVRLTRETQYF
TRBJ2-2 | few | TRBV4-1 | TRBD1 | TGCGCCAGCAGCCAAAGGGGACAGGGGTACACCGGGGAGCTGTTTTTT | CASSQRGQGYTGELFF
TRBJ2-3 | . | TRBV6-2/TRBV6-3 | . | TGTGCCAGCAGTCCCCTCCCGTTGGAGAGCACAGATGCGCAGTATTTT | CASSPLPLESTDAQYF
TRBJ2-3 | few | TRBV10-3 | . | TGTGCCATCAGTGAGTCAACCCGTGAGGCAGATACGCAGTATTTT | CAISESTREADTQYF
TRBJ2-2 | few | TRBV27 | . | TGTGCCAGCAGTTTATTGGCAGGGCCCGCCGGGGAGCTGTTTTTT | CASSLLAGPAGELFF
TRBJ2-5 | . | TRBV12-3/TRBV12-4 | . | TGTGCCAGCAGTTTTGGGGATTGGGAAGAGACCCAGTACTTC | CASSFGDWEETQYF
TRBJ2-7 | few | TRBV7-9 | TRBD2 | TGTGCCAGCAGCACTACGACTAGCGGTGGCTCCTACGAGCAGTACTTC | CASSTTTSGGSYEQYF
TRBJ2-7 | many | TRBV12-3/TRBV12-4 | TRBD1 | TGTGCCAGCAGACCGGGACAGGGGGCCTACGAGCAGTACTTC | CASRPGQGAYEQYF
TRBJ2-1 | many | TRBV15 | . | TGTGCCACCAGCAGGTACATCGACAATGAGCAGTTCTTC | CATSRYIDNEQFF
TRBJ2-5 | many | TRBV11-2 | . | TGTGCCAGCAGCTTGGTGGGGGCGTTGGCAGAGACCCAGTACTTC | CASSLVGALAETQYF
TRBJ1-2 | many | TRBV29-1 | TRBD1 | TGCAGCGTTGAAGATGTTTTTCAGGGGGAAGATGGCTACACCTTC | CSVEDVFQGEDGYTF
TRBJ2-5 | few | TRBV12-3/TRBV12-4 | . | TGTGCCAGCTCTCACGAGGAGGGAGGAGAGACCCAGTACTTC | CASSHEEGGETQYF
TRBJ2-1 | . | TRBV4-3 | TRBD2 | TGCGCCAGCAGCCAACACTTACAGAGGGAGGGCCTAAATGAGCAGTTCTTC | CASSQHLQREGLNEQFF
TRBJ2-5 | few | TRBV20-1 | . | TGCAGTGCTGGACAGATACGACAAGAGACCCAGTACTTC | CSAGQIRQETQYF
TRBJ2-7 | . | TRBV7-9 | . | TGTGCCAGCAGCCCCTATCGGACGGTTTCCTACGAGCAGTACTTC | CASSPYRTVSYEQYF